This T cell receptor beta chain derives from a study of blood T cell repertoires in COVID-19. The overall study: Samples taken during acute and convalescent COVID-19 were collected in the United States, Italy and Spain. T cells, B-cell-depleted T cells, or PBMCs supplied cDNA or gDNA.

V was clipped by 4 bases and J by 13 bases, with 17 bases between them. CDR3 length: 14 residues. Germline CDR1 and CDR2: LGHDT and YNNKEL (reference sequence). Original data processing: From reference gene primer amplification, estimates of nucleated cell counts were derived. The data were produced by immunoSEQ multiplex PCR, yet TCRdb's version contains in-frame clones alone and is incomplete. The V and J calls and the clone size are those of that table, but D and trimming were determined from the DNA. There are around 160,000 clones in the sample; more than 85% occur only once, and 0.99% lies in the top ten.

The chain couples TRBV3-1 (or the pseudogene TRBV3-2) to TRBJ1-6, with D tentatively TRBD1 (5 bases). Sequences were obtained from peripheral blood. This clonotype originated in a man aged 18-30 years with acute or convalescent COVID-19. The CDR3 reads CASSLRTAGRPLHF. CDR3 DNA: TGTGCCAGCAGCCTCCGGACGGCAGGGAGGCCCCTCCACTTT.